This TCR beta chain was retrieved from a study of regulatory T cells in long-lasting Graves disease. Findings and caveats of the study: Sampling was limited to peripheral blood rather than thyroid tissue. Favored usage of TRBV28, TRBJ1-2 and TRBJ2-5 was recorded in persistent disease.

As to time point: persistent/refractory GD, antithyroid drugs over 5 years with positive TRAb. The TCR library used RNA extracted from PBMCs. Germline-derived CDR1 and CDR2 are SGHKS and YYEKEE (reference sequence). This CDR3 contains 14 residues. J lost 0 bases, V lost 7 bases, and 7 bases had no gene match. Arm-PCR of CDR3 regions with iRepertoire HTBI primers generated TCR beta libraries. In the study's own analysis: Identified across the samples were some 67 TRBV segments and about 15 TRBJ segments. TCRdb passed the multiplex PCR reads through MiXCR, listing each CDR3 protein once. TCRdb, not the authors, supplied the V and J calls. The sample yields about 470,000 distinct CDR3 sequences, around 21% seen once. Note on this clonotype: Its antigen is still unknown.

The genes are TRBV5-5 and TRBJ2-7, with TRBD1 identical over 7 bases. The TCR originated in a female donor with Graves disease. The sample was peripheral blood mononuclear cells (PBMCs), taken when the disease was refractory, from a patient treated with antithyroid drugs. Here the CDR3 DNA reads TGTGCCAGCTCCCGAGGACAGGACTCCTACGAGCAGTACTTC. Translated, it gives CASSRGQDSYEQYF.